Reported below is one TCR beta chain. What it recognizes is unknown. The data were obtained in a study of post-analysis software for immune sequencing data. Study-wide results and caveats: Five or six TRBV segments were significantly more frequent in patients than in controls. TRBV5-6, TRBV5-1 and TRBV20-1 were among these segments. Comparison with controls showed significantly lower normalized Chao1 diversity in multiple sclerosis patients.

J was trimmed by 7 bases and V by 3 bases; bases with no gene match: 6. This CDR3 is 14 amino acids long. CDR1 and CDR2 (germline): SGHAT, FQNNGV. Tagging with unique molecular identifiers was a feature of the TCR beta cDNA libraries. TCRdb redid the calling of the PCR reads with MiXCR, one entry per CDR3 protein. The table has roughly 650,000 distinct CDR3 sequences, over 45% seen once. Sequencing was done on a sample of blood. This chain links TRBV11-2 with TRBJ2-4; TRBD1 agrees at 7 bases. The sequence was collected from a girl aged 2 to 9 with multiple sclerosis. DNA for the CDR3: TGTGCCAGCAGCTTCGGGACAGAGGGGAACATTCAGTACTTC. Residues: CASSFGTEGNIQYF.